Below, one TCR beta chain is given with its context. The antigen is not known. Data came from immunoSEQ multiplex PCR; TCRdb stores just in-frame clones and leaves some out. The data show 37,000 or so clones, about 83% seen once. The data belong to a study of lymphopenia after photon versus proton radiotherapy. The V and J ends lost 6 bases and 4 bases, in that order; junction bases with no gene match: 2. Germline assignment: CDR1 MNHEY and CDR2 SMNVEV (reference sequence). CDR3 length: 14 amino acids. Broader study findings: In patients who died, overall survival fell as post-nadir TCR diversity dropped more. Photon-treated patients lost naive T cells and TCR diversity; proton-treated stayed stable. Oligoclonal CD8+ Temra expansion after nadir drove photon patients' diversity drop.

This rearrangement joins TRBV27 to TRBJ2-1, with 11 bases fitting TRBD2. The material sequenced was peripheral blood, taken from a patient treated with photon-based radiotherapy. The sequence came from a man aged 50 to 59 with gastric cancer. This CDR3 reads CASRGLAEYNEQFF. The CDR3 DNA is TGTGCCAGCAGGGGACTAGCGGAATACAATGAGCAGTTCTTC.